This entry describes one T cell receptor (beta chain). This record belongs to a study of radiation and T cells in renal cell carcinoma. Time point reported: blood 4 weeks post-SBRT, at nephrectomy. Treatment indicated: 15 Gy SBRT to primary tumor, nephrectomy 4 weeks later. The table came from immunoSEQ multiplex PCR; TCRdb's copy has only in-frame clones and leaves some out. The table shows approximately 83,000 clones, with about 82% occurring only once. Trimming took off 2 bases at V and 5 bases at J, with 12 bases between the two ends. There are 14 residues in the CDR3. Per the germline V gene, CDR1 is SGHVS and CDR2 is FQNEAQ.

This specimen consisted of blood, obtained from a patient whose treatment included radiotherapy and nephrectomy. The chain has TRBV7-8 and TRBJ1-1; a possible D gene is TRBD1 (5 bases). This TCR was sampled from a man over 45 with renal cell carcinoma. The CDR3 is CASSLRAGLTEAFF. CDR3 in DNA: TGTGCCAGCAGCTTACGGGCAGGGTTGACTGAAGCTTTCTTT.